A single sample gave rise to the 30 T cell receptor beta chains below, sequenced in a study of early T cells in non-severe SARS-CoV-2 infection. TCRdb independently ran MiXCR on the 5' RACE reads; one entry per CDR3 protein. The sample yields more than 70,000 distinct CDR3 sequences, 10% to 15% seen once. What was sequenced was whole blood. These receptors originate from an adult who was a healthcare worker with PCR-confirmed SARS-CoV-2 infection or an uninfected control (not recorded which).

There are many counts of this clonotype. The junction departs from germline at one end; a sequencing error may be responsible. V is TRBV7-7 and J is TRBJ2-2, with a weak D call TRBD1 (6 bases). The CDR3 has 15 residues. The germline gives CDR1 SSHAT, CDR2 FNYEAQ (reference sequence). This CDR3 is CASSLGQGITGELFF. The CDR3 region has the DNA TGTGCTAGCAGCTTAGGTCAGGGGATCACCGGGGAGCTGTTTTTT.

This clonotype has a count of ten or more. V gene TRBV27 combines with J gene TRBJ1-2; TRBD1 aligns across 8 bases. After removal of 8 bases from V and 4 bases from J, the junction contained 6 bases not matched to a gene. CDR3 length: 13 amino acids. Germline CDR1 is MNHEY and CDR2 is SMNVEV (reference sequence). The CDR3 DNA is TGTGCCAGCCGGAGGACAGGGCTCTATGGCTACACCTTC. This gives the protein CASRRTGLYGYTF.

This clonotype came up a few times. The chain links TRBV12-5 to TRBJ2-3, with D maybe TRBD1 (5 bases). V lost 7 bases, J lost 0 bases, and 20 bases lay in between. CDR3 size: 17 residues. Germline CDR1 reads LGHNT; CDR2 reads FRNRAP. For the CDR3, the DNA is TGTGCTAGTGACCGTGGATGGCGGACAACTAGCACAGATACGCAGTATTTT. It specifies CASDRGWRTTSTDTQYF.

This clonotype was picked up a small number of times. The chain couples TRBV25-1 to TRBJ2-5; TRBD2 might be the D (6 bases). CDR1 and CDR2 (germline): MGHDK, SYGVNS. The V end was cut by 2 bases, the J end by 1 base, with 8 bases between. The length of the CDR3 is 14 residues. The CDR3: CASSESSGQETQYF. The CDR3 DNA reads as TGTGCCAGCAGTGAAAGTAGCGGCCAAGAGACCCAGTACTTC.

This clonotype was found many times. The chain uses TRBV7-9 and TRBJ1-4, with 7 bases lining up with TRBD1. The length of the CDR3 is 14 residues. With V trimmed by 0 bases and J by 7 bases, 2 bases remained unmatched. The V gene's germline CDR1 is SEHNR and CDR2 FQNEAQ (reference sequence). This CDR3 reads CASSLAGGTEKLFF. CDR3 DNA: TGTGCCAGCAGCTTAGCAGGGGGCACTGAAAAACTGTTTTTT.

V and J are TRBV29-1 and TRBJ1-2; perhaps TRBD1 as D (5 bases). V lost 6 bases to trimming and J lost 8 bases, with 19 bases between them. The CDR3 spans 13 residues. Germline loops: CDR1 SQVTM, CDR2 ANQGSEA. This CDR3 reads CSVPGTASLGYTF. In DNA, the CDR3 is TGCAGCGTCCCCGGGACGGCTTCCTTAGGCTACACCTTC.

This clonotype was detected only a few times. The CDR3 DNA is TGTGCCAGCAGTTTAAACGGACAAAACACTGAAGCTTTCTTT. Translation gives CASSLNGQNTEAFF. The chain uses TRBV27 and TRBJ1-1; a weak D match, TRBD1 (5 bases). The CDR3 spans 14 residues. The V gene lost 2 bases and the J gene lost 2 bases, with 9 bases spanning the gap. Germline V gene lookup returns CDR1 MNHEY and CDR2 SMNVEV (reference sequence).

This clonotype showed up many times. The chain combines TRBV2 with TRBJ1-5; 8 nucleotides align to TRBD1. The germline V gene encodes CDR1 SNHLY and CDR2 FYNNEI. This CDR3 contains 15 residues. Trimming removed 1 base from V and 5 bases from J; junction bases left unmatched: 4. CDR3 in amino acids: CASSEVEQGDQPQHF. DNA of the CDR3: TGTGCCAGCAGTGAAGTCGAACAGGGGGATCAGCCCCAGCATTTT.

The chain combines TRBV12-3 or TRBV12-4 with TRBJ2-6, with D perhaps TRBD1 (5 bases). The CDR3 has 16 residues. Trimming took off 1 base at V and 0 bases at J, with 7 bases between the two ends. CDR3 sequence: CASSLGQSSGANVLTF. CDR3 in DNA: TGTGCCAGCAGTTTAGGACAGAGCTCTGGGGCCAACGTCCTGACTTTC.

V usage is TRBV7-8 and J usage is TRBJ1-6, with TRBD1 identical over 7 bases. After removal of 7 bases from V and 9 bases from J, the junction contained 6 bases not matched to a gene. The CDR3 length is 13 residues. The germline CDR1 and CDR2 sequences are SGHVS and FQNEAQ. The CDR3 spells CASTRQGGSPLHF. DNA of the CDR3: TGTGCCAGCACTCGACAGGGAGGTTCACCCCTCCACTTT.

The CDR3, as DNA: TGTGCCACCAGCAGAGAGTATGCTCTTAACTATGGCTACACCTTC. As protein: CATSREYALNYGYTF. The chain uses TRBV15 and TRBJ1-2, with unresolved D. The ends were cut back, 0 bases at V and 1 base at J, with 9 bases in the middle. Looked up from germline, CDR1 is LNHNV and CDR2 is YYDKDF (reference sequence). The CDR3 runs 15 residues.

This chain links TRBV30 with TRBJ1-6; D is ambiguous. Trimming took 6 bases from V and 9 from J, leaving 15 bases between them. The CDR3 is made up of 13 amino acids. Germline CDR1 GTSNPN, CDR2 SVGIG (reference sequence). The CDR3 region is CACRIGPRSPLHF. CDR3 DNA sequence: TGTGCCTGTAGGATAGGGCCACGTTCACCCCTCCACTTT.

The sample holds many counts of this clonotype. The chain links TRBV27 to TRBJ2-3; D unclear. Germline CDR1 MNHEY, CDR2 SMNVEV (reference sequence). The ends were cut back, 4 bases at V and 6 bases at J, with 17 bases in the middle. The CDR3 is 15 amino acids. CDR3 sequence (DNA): TGTGCCAGCAGTTATAGACACCCGACCGGGGATACGCAGTATTTT. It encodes CASSYRHPTGDTQYF.

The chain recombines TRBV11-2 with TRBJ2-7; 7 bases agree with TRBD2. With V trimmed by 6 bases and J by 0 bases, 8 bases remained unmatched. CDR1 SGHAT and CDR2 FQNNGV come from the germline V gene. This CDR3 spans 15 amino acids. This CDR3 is CASRYASGSSYEQYF. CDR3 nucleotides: TGTGCCAGCAGATATGCTAGCGGAAGCTCCTACGAGCAGTACTTC.

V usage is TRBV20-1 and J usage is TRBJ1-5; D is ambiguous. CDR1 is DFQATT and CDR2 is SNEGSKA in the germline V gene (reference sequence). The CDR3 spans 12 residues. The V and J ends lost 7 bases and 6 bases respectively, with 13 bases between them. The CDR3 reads CSVSALFQPQHF. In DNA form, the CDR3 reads TGCAGTGTCTCGGCGTTATTTCAGCCCCAGCATTTT.

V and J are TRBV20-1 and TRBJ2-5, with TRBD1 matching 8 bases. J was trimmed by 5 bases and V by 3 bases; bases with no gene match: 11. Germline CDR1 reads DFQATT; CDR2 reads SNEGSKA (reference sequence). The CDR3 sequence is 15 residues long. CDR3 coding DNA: TGCAGTGCTAGGACCCAGGGGGCTCTCTTGGAGACCCAGTACTTC. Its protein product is CSARTQGALLETQYF.

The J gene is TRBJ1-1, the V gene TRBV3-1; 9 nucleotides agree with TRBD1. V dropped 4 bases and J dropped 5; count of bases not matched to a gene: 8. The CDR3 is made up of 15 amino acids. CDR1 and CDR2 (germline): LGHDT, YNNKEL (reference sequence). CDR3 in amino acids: CASSRPRQGVTEAFF. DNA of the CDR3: TGTGCCAGCAGCCGACCCAGACAGGGGGTAACTGAAGCTTTCTTT.

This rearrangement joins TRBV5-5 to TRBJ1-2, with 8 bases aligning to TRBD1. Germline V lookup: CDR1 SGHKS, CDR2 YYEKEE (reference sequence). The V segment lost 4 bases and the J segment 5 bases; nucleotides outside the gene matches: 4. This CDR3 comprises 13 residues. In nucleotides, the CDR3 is TGTGCCAGCAGCGGACAGGGAGGATATGGCTACACCTTC. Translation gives CASSGQGGYGYTF.

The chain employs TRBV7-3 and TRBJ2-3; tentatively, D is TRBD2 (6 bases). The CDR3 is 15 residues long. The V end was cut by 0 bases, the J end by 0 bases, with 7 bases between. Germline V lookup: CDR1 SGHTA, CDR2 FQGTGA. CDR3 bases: TGTGCCAGCAGCTTAACCGGGACTAGCACAGATACGCAGTATTTT. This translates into CASSLTGTSTDTQYF.

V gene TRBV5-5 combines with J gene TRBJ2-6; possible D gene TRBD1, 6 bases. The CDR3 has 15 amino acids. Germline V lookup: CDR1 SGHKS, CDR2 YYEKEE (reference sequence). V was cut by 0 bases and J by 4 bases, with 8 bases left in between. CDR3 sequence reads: CASSLAGDGANVLTF. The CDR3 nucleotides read TGTGCCAGCAGCTTGGCAGGGGACGGGGCCAACGTCCTGACTTTC.

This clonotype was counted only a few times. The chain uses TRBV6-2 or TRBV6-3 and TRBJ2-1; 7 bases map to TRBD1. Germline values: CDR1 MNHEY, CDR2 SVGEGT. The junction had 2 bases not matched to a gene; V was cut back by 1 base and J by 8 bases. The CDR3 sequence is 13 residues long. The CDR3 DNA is TGTGCCAGCAGTTACTACAGGGGCGATGAGCAGTTCTTC. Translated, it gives CASSYYRGDEQFF.

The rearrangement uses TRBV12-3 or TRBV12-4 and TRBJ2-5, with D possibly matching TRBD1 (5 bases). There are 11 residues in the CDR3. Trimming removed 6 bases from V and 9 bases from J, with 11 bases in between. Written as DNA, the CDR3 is TGTGCCAGCAGACTGGAAGGGGCCCAGTACTTC. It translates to CASRLEGAQYF.

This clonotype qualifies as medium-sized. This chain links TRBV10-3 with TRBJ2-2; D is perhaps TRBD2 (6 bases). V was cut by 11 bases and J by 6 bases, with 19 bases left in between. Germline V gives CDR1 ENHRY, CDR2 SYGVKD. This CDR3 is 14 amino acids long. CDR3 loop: CASKTIGEAGELFF. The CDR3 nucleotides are TGTGCCTCGAAAACCATCGGGGAGGCCGGGGAGCTGTTTTTT.

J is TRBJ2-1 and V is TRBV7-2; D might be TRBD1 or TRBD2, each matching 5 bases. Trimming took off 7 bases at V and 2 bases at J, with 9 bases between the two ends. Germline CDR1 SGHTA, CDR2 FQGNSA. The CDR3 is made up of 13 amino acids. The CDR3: CASNEGPYNEQFF. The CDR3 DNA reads TGTGCCAGCAACGAGGGGCCCTACAATGAGCAGTTCTTC.

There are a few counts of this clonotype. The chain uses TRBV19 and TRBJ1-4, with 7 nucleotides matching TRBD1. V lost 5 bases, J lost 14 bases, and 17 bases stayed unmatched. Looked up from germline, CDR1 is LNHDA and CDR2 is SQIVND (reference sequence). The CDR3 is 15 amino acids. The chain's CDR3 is CASSQDRVYRTYLFF. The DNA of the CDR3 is TGTGCCAGTAGTCAAGACAGGGTTTACCGGACGTATCTGTTTTTT.

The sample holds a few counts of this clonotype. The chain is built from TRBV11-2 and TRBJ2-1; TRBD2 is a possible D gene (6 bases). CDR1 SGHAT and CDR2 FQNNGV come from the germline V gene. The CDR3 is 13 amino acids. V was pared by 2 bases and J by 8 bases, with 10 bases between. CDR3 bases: TGTGCCAGCAGCTTATCGGGGGACCATGAGCAGTTCTTC. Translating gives CASSLSGDHEQFF.

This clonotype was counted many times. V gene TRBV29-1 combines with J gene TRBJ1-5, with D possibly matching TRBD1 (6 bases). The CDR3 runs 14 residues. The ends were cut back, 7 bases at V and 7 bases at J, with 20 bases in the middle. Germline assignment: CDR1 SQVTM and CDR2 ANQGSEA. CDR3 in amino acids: CSAVQGNEDQPQHF. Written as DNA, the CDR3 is TGCAGCGCCGTACAGGGCAACGAGGACCAGCCCCAGCATTTT.

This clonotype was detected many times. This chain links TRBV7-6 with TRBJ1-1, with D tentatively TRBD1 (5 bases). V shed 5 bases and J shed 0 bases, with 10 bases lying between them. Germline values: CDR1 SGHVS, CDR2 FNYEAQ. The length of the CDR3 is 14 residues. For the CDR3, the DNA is TGTGCCAGCAGCCCACAGGAGATGAACACTGAAGCTTTCTTT. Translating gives CASSPQEMNTEAFF.

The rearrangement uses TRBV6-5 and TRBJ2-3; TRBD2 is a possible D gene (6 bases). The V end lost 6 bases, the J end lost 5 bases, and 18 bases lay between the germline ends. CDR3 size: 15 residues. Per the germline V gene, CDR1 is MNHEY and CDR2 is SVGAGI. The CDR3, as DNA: TGTGCCAGCAGCCCCCGCGGAGGGCTAGTAGATACGCAGTATTTT. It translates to CASSPRGGLVDTQYF.

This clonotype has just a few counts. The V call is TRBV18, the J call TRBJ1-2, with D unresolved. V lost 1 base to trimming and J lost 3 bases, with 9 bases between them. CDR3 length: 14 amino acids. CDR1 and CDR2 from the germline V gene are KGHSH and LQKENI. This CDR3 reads CASSPQRGDYGYTF. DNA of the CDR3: TGTGCCAGCTCACCACAGAGAGGAGACTATGGCTACACCTTC.